Listed below are T cell receptor beta chains from one sample, sequenced in a study of cytomegalovirus exposure and HLA in healthy donors. Sequencing was performed with immunoSEQ multiplex PCR; in TCRdb, only in-frame clones are kept and a portion is missing. The repertoire holds approximately 150,000 clones, with around 75% as singletons. Sequenced sample: PBMCs. These receptors originate from a male donor in good health and CMV-seronegative. Each CDR3 is given with its conserved first and last residue. Each record gives: D gene, clone size, V gene, J gene, CDR3 protein, CDR3 DNA. D genes are given only for firm matches. For some rows the clone size is stated as once, few or many, or as a class when expanded; others skip it.

TRBD1	NA	TRBV5-6	TRBJ2-7	CASRPGQGTYEQYF	TGTGCCAGCCGACCGGGACAGGGAACCTACGAGCAGTACTTC
TRBD1	NA	TRBV11-3	TRBJ2-7	CASSSRGRQGTGEQYF	TGTGCCAGCAGCTCCAGAGGCCGACAGGGAACGGGCGAGCAGTACTTC
TRBD1	NA	TRBV4-2	TRBJ2-1	CASSRFGKAGGDEQFF	TGTGCCAGCAGCCGATTTGGGAAAGCAGGGGGCGATGAGCAGTTCTTC
NA	NA	TRBV9	TRBJ2-3	CASSYPTGSSTDTQYF	TGTGCCAGCAGTTACCCGACAGGAAGTAGCACAGATACGCAGTATTTT
TRBD1	NA	TRBV27	TRBJ2-6	CASSRRTGEGLGSGANVLTF	TGTGCCAGCAGCCGCAGGACAGGGGAAGGGTTGGGGTCTGGGGCCAACGTCCTGACTTTC
NA	NA	TRBV4-2	TRBJ2-5	CASSQDLYRGGETQYF	TGTGCCAGCAGCCAAGATCTTTACCGAGGTGGGGAGACCCAGTACTTC
NA	NA	TRBV9	TRBJ2-3	CASSAYSTDTQYF	TGTGCCAGCAGCGCGTATAGCACAGATACGCAGTATTTT
TRBD2	once	TRBV6-4	TRBJ2-2	CASGTSDTGELFF	TGTGCCAGCGGGACTAGCGACACCGGGGAGCTGTTTTTT
TRBD1	NA	TRBV19	TRBJ2-5	CASSTPGQGPLGETQYF	TGTGCCAGTAGTACCCCCGGACAGGGGCCACTAGGGGAGACCCAGTACTTC
NA	NA	TRBV5-4	TRBJ2-5	CATGRGQETQYF	TGTGCCACTGGGCGGGGCCAAGAGACCCAGTACTTC
NA	NA	TRBV19	TRBJ2-2	CASSTGSPNTGELFF	TGTGCCAGTAGTACAGGCAGCCCGAACACCGGGGAGCTGTTTTTT
NA	NA	TRBV14	TRBJ2-7	CASSLYRDSGYEQYF	TGTGCCAGCAGCCTATACCGGGACAGCGGGTACGAGCAGTACTTC
NA	NA	TRBV19	TRBJ1-5	CASSIGQGHSNQPQHF	TGTGCCAGTAGTATTGGGCAGGGCCATAGCAATCAGCCCCAGCATTTT
NA	NA	TRBV27	TRBJ2-2	CASIIPNTGELFF	TGTGCCAGCATTATCCCGAACACCGGGGAGCTGTTTTTT
TRBD1	few	TRBV6-1	TRBJ2-7	CASRLTGIGEQYF	TGTGCCAGCAGGCTGACAGGGATAGGCGAGCAGTACTTC
TRBD1	NA	TRBV7-2	TRBJ2-1	CASSRTGDNEQFF	TGTGCCAGCAGTCGAACAGGGGACAATGAGCAGTTCTTC
TRBD1	NA	TRBV2	TRBJ2-2	CARQTGTDTGELFF	TGTGCCAGACAGACAGGGACGGACACCGGGGAGCTGTTTTTT
TRBD2	NA	TRBV30	TRBJ2-7	CAWSPPPRLAVTYEQYF	TGTGCCTGGAGTCCACCCCCGAGACTAGCGGTCACCTACGAGCAGTACTTC
NA	NA	TRBV5-1	TRBJ1-2	CASSPRTGNYGYTF	TGCGCCAGCAGCCCCAGGACGGGGAACTATGGCTACACCTTC
NA	once	TRBV10-3	TRBJ2-7	CAISVRGYEQYF	TGTGCCATCAGTGTGAGAGGGTACGAGCAGTACTTC
TRBD2	NA	TRBV28	TRBJ2-1	CASSSSGRKDNEQFF	TGTGCCAGCAGTTCTAGCGGGAGAAAGGACAATGAGCAGTTCTTC
TRBD1	few	TRBV6-1	TRBJ1-1	CASSDLVETGLGEAFF	TGTGCCAGCAGTGATTTAGTCGAGACAGGGCTGGGTGAAGCTTTCTTT
NA	NA	TRBV2	TRBJ2-7	CASSPAAGARAYEQYF	TGTGCCAGCAGTCCCGCTGCCGGAGCCCGGGCCTACGAGCAGTACTTC
TRBD2	NA	TRBV5-1	TRBJ2-1	CASSHSSGRAMNEQFF	TGCGCCAGCAGCCACTCAAGCGGGAGGGCCATGAATGAGCAGTTCTTC
NA	once	TRBV7-8	TRBJ2-1	CASSRGASYNEQFF	TGTGCCAGCAGCCGGGGGGCCTCCTACAATGAGCAGTTCTTC
NA	NA	TRBV30	TRBJ2-3	CAWSVGGTDTQYF	TGTGCCTGGAGTGTGGGCGGCACAGATACGCAGTATTTT
NA	NA	TRBV7-9	TRBJ2-7	CASSSRTDSYEQYF	TGTGCCAGCAGCTCCAGGACAGACTCCTACGAGCAGTACTTC
TRBD2	NA	TRBV9	TRBJ2-6	CASSSTSGRSGANVLTF	TGTGCCAGCAGCTCCACTAGCGGGCGGTCTGGGGCCAACGTCCTGACTTTC
TRBD1	NA	TRBV5-1	TRBJ1-2	CASSLDRGGYTF	TGCGCCAGCAGCTTAGACAGGGGCGGCTACACCTTC
TRBD1	NA	TRBV5-4	TRBJ2-5	CASRVTGEETQYF	TGTGCCAGCAGGGTTACAGGGGAGGAGACCCAGTACTTC
NA	NA	TRBV7-9	TRBJ2-7	CASSLVGAGGSYEQYF	TGTGCCAGCAGCTTAGTAGGGGCAGGGGGGTCCTACGAGCAGTACTTC
NA	NA	TRBV2	TRBJ2-3	CASSETGASTDTQYF	TGTGCCAGCAGTGAAACGGGAGCTAGCACAGATACGCAGTATTTT
TRBD1	few	TRBV4-2	TRBJ2-5	CASSRSEAGGETQYF	TGTGCCAGCAGCCGGTCCGAAGCAGGGGGAGAGACCCAGTACTTC
NA	NA	TRBV7-2	TRBJ2-3	CASSPGTSTDTQYF	TGTGCCAGCAGCCCCGGGACTAGCACAGATACGCAGTATTTT
TRBD1	NA	TRBV2	TRBJ1-2	CASNYGTGGYGYTF	TGTGCCAGCAACTACGGGACAGGGGGATATGGCTACACCTTC
TRBD1	NA	TRBV6-1	TRBJ1-1	CASGAQGLGEAFF	TGTGCCAGCGGGGCACAGGGGTTGGGTGAAGCTTTCTTT
NA	once	TRBV15	TRBJ2-5	CATSRVSQETQYF	TGTGCCACCAGCAGAGTCAGTCAAGAGACCCAGTACTTC
NA	few	TRBV7-2	TRBJ1-5	CASSRGPNQPQHF	TGTGCCAGCAGCCGCGGGCCAAATCAGCCCCAGCATTTT
TRBD1	NA	TRBV5-1	TRBJ1-1	CASSSGQSTEAFF	TGCGCCAGCAGCTCGGGACAGTCCACTGAAGCTTTCTTT
NA	NA	TRBV6-5	TRBJ1-4	CASSDPGANEKLFF	TGTGCCAGCAGTGACCCGGGAGCTAATGAAAAACTGTTTTTT
TRBD1	once	TRBV6-4	TRBJ1-5	CASTPQGARDQPQHF	TGTGCCAGCACTCCCCAGGGGGCTAGAGATCAGCCCCAGCATTTT
NA	NA	TRBV6-1	TRBJ1-5	CASSDILQDSNQPQHF	TGTGCCAGCAGTGACATCCTACAGGATTCAAATCAGCCCCAGCATTTT
NA	NA	TRBV27	TRBJ1-4	CASRQTGGLEEKLFF	TGTGCCAGCCGACAGACCGGGGGGCTAGAGGAAAAACTGTTTTTT
TRBD2	NA	TRBV19	TRBJ2-1	CASSRTSGRGNEQFF	TGTGCCAGTAGTCGGACTAGCGGGAGAGGGAATGAGCAGTTCTTC
NA	NA	TRBV5-4	TRBJ2-1	CASSLAGYLSYNEQFF	TGTGCCAGCAGCTTGGCCGGGTATTTATCCTACAATGAGCAGTTCTTC
TRBD1	few	TRBV25-1	TRBJ2-3	CASSDDRGADTQYF	TGTGCCAGCAGTGACGACAGGGGGGCAGATACGCAGTATTTT
TRBD1	NA	TRBV5-5	TRBJ1-2	CASSLGDRSYGYTF	TGTGCCAGCAGCTTGGGGGACAGATCGTATGGCTACACCTTC
TRBD1	NA	TRBV5-1	TRBJ2-3	CASSLGTGNTDTQYF	TGCGCCAGCAGCCTAGGGACAGGCAACACAGATACGCAGTATTTT
NA	NA	TRBV11-2	TRBJ1-3	CASSLRVSGNTIYF	TGTGCCAGCAGCTTACGGGTATCTGGAAACACCATATATTTT
TRBD2	NA	TRBV7-3	TRBJ2-3	CASSLGLAGGDTQYF	TGTGCCAGCAGCTTAGGGCTAGCGGGAGGAGATACGCAGTATTTT
TRBD1	NA	TRBV7-9	TRBJ2-7	CASSLGQGVNEQYF	TGTGCCAGCAGCTTAGGACAGGGGGTTAACGAGCAGTACTTC
TRBD1	NA	TRBV27	TRBJ2-7	CASSPPTGGWHF	TGTGCCAGCAGTCCCCCGACAGGGGGGTGGCACTTC
TRBD1	few	TRBV2	TRBJ2-7	CASSPGQGIYEQYF	TGTGCCAGCAGTCCGGGACAGGGAATCTACGAGCAGTACTTC
TRBD2	NA	TRBV4-1	TRBJ2-7	CASSARLAGLYEQYF	TGCGCCAGCAGCGCCCGACTAGCGGGCCTCTACGAGCAGTACTTC